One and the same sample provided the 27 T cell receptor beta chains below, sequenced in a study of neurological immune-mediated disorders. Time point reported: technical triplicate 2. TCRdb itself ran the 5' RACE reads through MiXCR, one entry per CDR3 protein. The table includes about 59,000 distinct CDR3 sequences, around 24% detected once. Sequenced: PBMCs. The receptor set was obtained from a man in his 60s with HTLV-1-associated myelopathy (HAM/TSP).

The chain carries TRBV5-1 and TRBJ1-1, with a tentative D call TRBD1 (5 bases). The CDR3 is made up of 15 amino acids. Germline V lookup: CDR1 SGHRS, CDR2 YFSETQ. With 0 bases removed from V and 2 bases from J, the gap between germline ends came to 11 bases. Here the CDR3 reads CASSLDQGYNTEAFF. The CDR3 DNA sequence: TGCGCCAGCAGCTTGGATCAGGGATATAACACTGAAGCTTTCTTT. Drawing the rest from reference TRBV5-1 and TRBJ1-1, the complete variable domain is KAGVTQTPRYLIKTRGQQVTLSCSPISGHRSVSWYQQTPGQGLQFLFEYFSETQRNKGNFPGRFSGRQFSNSRSEMNVSTLELGDSALYLCASSLDQGYNTEAFFGQGTRLTVV.

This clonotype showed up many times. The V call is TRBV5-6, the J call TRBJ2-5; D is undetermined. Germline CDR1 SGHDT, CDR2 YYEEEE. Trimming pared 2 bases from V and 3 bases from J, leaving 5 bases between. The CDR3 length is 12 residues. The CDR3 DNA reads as TGTGCCAGCAGCTTAGTAAAAGAGACCCAGTACTTC. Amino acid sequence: CASSLVKETQYF. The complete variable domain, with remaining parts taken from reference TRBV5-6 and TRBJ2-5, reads DAGVTQSPTHLIKTRGQQVTLRCSPKSGHDTVSWYQQALGQGPQFIFQYYEEEERQRGNFPDRFSGHQFPNYSSELNVNALLLGDSALYLCASSLVKETQYFGPGTRLLVL.

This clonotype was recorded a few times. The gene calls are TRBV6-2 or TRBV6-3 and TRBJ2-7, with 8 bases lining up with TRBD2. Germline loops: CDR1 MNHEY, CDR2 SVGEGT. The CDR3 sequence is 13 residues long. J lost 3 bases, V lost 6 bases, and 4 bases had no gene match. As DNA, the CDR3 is TGTGCCAGCAGGGTCGCGGGAGGCTACGAGCAGTACTTC. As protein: CASRVAGGYEQYF.

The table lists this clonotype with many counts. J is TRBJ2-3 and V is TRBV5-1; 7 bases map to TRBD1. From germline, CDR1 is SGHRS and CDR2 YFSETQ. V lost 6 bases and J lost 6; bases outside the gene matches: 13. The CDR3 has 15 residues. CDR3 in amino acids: CASTPMTGTADTQYF. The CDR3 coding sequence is TGCGCCAGCACCCCGATGACAGGGACAGCGGATACGCAGTATTTT.

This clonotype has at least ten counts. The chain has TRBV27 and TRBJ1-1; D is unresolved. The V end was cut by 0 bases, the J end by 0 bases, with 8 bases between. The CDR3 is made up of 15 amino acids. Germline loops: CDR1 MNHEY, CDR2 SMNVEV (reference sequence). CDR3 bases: TGTGCCAGCAGTTTATCTTACGGTTTGAACACTGAAGCTTTCTTT. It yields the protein CASSLSYGLNTEAFF.

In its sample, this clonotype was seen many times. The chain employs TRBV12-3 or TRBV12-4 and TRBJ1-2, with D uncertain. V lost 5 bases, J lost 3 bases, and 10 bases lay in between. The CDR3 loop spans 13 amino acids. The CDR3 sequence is CASSLGLYYGYTF. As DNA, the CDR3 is TGTGCCAGCAGTCTCGGATTGTACTATGGCTACACCTTC.

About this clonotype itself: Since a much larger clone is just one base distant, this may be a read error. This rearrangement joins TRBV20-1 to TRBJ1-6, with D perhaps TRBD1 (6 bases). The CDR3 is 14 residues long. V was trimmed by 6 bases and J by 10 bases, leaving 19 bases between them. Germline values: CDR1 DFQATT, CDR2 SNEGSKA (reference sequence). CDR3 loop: CSAQGVVSWSPLHF. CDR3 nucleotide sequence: TGCAGTGCACAGGGAGTCGTGAGTTGGTCACCCCTCCACTTT.

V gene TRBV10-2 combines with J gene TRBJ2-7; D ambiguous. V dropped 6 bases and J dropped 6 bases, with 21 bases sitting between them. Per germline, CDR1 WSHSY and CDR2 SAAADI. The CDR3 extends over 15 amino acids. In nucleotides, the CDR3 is TGCGCCAGCAGAGAAGGTAGGAAGAGGATAGGCGAGCAGTACTTC. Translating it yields CASREGRKRIGEQYF.

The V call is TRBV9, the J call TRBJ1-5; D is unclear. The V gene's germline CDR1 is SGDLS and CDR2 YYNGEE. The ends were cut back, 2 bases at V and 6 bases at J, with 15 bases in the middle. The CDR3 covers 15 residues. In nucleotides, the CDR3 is TGTGCCAGCAGCGTCGGGATTATAGAAGGTCAGCCCCAGCATTTT. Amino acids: CASSVGIIEGQPQHF. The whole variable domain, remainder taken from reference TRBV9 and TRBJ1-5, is DSGVTQTPKHLITATGQRVTLRCSPRSGDLSVYWYQQSLDQGLQFLIQYYNGEERAKGNILERFSAQQFPDLHSELNLSSLELGDSALYFCASSVGIIEGQPQHFGDGTRLSIL.

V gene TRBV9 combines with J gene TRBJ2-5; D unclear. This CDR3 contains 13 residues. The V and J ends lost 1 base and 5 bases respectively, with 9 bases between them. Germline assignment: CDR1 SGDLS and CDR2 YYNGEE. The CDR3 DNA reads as TGTGCCAGCAGCGTAAGCCAGCTCGAGACCCAGTACTTC. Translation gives CASSVSQLETQYF. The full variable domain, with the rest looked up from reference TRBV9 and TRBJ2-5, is DSGVTQTPKHLITATGQRVTLRCSPRSGDLSVYWYQQSLDQGLQFLIQYYNGEERAKGNILERFSAQQFPDLHSELNLSSLELGDSALYFCASSVSQLETQYFGPGTRLLVL.

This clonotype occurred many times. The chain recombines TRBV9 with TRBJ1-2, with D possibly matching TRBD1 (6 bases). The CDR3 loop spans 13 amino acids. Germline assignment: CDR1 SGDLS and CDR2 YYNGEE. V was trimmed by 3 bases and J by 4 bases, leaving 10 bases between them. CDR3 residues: CASSETGLYGYTF. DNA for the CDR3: TGTGCCAGCAGCGAAACAGGGCTCTATGGCTACACCTTC.

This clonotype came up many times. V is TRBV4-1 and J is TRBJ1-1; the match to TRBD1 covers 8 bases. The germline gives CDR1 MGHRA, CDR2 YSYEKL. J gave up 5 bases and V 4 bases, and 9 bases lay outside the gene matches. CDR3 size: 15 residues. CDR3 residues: CASSLQDREGTEAFF. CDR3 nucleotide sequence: TGCGCCAGCAGCCTCCAGGACAGGGAAGGGACTGAAGCTTTCTTT.

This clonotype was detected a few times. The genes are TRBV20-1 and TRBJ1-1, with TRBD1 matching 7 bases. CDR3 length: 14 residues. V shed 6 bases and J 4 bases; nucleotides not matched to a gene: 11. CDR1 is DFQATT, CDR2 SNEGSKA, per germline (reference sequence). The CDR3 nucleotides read TGCAGTGCCCCGTTTCAGGGGGAGGGCACTGAAGCTTTCTTT. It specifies CSAPFQGEGTEAFF.

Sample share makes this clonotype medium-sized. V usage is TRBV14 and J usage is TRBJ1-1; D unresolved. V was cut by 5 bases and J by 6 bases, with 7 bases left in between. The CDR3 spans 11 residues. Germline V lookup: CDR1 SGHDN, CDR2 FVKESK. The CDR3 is CASSGLAEAFF. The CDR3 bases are TGTGCCAGCAGCGGATTGGCTGAAGCTTTCTTT.

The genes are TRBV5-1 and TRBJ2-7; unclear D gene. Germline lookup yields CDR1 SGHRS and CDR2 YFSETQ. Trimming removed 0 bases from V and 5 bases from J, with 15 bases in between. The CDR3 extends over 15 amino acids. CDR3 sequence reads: CASSLAWHVVDEQYF. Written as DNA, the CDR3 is TGCGCCAGCAGCTTGGCCTGGCATGTAGTAGACGAGCAGTACTTC.

This chain's CDR3 is CASSLEWGLYTEAFF. In DNA form, the CDR3 reads TGTGCCAGCAGCTTAGAATGGGGGTTGTATACTGAAGCTTTCTTT. The J gene is TRBJ1-1, the V gene TRBV7-2; D may be TRBD1 (5 bases). Germline V gene data show CDR1 as SGHTA and CDR2 as FQGNSA. The ends were cut back, 1 base at V and 5 bases at J, with 14 bases in the middle. This CDR3 has 15 residues.

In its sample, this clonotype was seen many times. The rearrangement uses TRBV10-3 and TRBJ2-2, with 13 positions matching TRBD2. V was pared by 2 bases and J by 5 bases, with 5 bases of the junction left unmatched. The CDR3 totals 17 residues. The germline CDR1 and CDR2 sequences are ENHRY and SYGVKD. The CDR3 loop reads CAISERTSGSATGELFF. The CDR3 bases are TGTGCCATCAGTGAGAGGACTAGCGGGAGTGCAACCGGGGAGCTGTTTTTT.

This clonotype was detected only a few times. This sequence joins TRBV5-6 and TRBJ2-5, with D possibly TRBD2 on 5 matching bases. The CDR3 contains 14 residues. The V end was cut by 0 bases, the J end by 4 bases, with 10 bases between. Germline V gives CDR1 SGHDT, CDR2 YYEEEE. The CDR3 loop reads CASSLAWERETQYF. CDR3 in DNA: TGTGCCAGCAGCTTGGCCTGGGAGCGAGAGACCCAGTACTTC. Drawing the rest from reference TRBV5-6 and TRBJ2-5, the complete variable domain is DAGVTQSPTHLIKTRGQQVTLRCSPKSGHDTVSWYQQALGQGPQFIFQYYEEEERQRGNFPDRFSGHQFPNYSSELNVNALLLGDSALYLCASSLAWERETQYFGPGTRLLVL.

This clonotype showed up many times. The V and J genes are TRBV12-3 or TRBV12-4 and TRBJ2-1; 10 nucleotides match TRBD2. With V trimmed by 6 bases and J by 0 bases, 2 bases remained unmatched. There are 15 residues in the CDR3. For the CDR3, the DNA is TGTGCCAGCAGCTGGACTAGCGGCTCCTACAATGAGCAGTTCTTC. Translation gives CASSWTSGSYNEQFF.

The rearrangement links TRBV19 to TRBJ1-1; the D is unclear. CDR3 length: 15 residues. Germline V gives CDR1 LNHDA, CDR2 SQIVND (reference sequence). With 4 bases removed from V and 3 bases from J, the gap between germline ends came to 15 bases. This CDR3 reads CASSKGARPYTEAFF. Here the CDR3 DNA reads TGTGCCAGTAGTAAAGGAGCCCGCCCTTACACTGAAGCTTTCTTT.

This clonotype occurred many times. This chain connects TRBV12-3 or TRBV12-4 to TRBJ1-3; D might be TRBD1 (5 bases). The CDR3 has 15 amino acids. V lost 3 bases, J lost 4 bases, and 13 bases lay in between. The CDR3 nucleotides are TGTGCCAGCAGTTTGGGGGACTTGAACGGAAACACCATATATTTT. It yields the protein CASSLGDLNGNTIYF.

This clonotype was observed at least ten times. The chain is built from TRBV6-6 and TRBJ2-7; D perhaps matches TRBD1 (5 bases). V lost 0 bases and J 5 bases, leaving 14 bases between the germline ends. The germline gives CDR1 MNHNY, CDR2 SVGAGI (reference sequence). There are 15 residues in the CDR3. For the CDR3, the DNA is TGTGCCAGCAGTTACTCGGGGCAGGGTTTAAACGAGCAGTACTTC. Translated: CASSYSGQGLNEQYF.

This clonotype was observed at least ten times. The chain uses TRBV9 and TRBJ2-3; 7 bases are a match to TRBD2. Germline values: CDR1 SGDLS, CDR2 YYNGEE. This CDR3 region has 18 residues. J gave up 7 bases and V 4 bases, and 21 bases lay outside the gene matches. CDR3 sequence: CASSHPSSAGTKGNTQYF. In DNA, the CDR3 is TGTGCCAGCAGCCACCCCAGCTCAGCGGGAACAAAGGGAAATACGCAGTATTTT.

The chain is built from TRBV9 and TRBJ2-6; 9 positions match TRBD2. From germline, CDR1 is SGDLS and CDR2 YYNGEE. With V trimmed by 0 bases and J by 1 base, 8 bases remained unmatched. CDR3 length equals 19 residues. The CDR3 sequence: CASSVEASGMTSGANVLTF. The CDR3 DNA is TGTGCCAGCAGCGTAGAGGCTAGCGGGATGACTTCTGGGGCCAACGTCCTGACTTTC.

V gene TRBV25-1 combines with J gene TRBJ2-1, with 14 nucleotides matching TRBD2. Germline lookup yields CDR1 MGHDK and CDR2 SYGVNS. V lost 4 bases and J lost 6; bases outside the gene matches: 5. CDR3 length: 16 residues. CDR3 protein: CASSGPTSGRANEQFF. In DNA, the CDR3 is TGTGCCAGCAGTGGGCCGACTAGCGGGAGGGCCAATGAGCAGTTCTTC.

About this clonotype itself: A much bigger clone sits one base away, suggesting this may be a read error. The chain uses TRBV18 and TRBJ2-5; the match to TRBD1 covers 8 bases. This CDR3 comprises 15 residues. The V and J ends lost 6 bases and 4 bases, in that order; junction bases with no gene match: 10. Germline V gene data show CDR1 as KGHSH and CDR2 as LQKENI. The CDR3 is CASSPRQGRRETQYF. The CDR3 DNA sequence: TGTGCCAGCTCCCCCCGACAGGGGAGGAGAGAGACCCAGTACTTC.

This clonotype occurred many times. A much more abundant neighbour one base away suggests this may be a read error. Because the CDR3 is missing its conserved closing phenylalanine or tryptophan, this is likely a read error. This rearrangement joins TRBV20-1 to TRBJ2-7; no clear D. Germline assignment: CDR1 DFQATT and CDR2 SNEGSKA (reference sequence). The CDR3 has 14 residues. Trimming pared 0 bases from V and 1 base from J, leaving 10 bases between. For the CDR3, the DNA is TGCAGTGCTAGAGATCCAAGTCAGTCCTACGAGCAGTACCTC. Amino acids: CSARDPSQSYEQYL.